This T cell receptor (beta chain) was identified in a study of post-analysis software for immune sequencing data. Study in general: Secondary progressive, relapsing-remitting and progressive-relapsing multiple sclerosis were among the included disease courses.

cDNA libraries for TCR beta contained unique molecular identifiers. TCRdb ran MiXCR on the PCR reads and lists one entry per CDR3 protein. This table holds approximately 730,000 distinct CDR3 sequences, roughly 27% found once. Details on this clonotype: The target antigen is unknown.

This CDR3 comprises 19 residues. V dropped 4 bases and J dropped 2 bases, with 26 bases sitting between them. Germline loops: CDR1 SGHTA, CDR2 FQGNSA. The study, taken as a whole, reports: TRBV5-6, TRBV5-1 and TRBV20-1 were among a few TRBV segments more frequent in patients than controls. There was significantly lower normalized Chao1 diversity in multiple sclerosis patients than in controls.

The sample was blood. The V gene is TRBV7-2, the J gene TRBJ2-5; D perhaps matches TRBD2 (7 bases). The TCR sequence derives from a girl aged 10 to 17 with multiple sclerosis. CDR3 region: CASSSGQGYAERGQETQYF. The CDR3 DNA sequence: TGTGCCAGCAGCTCCGGGCAGGGGTATGCAGAGCGGGGTCAAGAGACCCAGTACTTC.